This T cell receptor (beta chain) came from a study of T-cell reconstitution after alpha-beta-depleted transplantation in children. Molecular barcoding with unique molecular identifiers was used for the TCRbeta library. TCRdb processed the PCR reads anew with MiXCR; each CDR3 protein has one entry. The sample holds roughly 500,000 distinct CDR3 sequences, approximately 32% seen once. With 0 bases removed from V and 4 bases from J, the gap between germline ends came to 13 bases. Per the germline V gene, CDR1 is GTSNPN and CDR2 is SVGIG (reference sequence). The CDR3 is 16 residues long. The receptor comes from a human donor who donated a stem cell graft to a child with aplastic anemia. This rearrangement joins TRBV30 to TRBJ2-6; D call uncertain. Sample: PBMCs from the stem cell graft donor, taken from the stem cell graft. Here the CDR3 reads CAWSVSLSSGANVLTF. CDR3 bases: TGTGCCTGGAGTGTATCGTTGTCCTCCGGGGCCAACGTCCTGACTTTC.